The text below deals with one TCR beta chain. The data are from a study of blood T cell repertoires in COVID-19. Study context: PBMCs, B-cell-depleted T cells, or T cells were the source of the cDNA or gDNA that made up the material.

Assay used: immunoSEQ multiplex PCR; TCRdb lists only in-frame clones, some missing. Of roughly 250,000 clones listed, approximately 90% were seen once; the top ten hold 1.9%. The participants were between about 18 and 90 years old and came from 24 US areas. This CDR3 contains 15 residues. V trimming: 4 bases; J trimming: 8 bases; junction bases outside the gene matches: 3. CDR1 and CDR2 (germline): SGHTS, YDEGEE. The sample comprised PBMCs or T cells enriched from blood (not recorded which). V usage is TRBV5-8 and J usage is TRBJ2-1; 16 bases fit TRBD2. This receptor was obtained from a woman aged 18-30 years who had recovered from COVID-19. The CDR3 nucleotides read TGTGCCAGCAGCGTGGGACTAGCGGGAGGGTATGAGCAGTTCTTC. This sequence encodes CASSVGLAGGYEQFF.